The 20 T cell receptor beta chains given below trace back to one sample, sequenced in a study of T-cell reconstitution after alpha-beta-depleted transplantation in children. Unique molecular identifiers tagged the TCRbeta library. Each CDR3 protein gets one entry after TCRdb re-called the PCR reads with MiXCR. Altogether around 800,000 distinct CDR3 sequences are present, about 15% being singletons, with the ten largest covering approximately 5%. Material: PBMCs, mostly from graft donor cells, obtained 360 days after TCRalphabeta/CD19-depleted stem cell transplant. These TCRs come from a male patient younger than 18 who had a stem cell transplant for acute lymphoblastic leukemia, so the T cells may come from the graft donor.

V and J are TRBV12-3 or TRBV12-4 and TRBJ1-5; D is possibly TRBD1 (5 bases). This CDR3 region has 15 residues. With 5 bases removed from V and 0 bases from J, the gap between germline ends came to 11 bases. The CDR3 nucleotides read TGTGCCAGCAGTGGGGGAGGTCATAGCAATCAGCCCCAGCATTTT. Encoded protein: CASSGGGHSNQPQHF.

The rearrangement joins TRBV6-5 to TRBJ2-7; 13 nucleotides line up with TRBD2. This CDR3 is built from 18 residues. V lost 2 bases, J lost 4 bases, and 11 bases stayed unmatched. Germline CDR1 is MNHEY and CDR2 is SVGAGI. CDR3: CASSYPTATSGRSYEQYF. CDR3 DNA: TGTGCCAGCAGTTACCCAACAGCGACTAGCGGGAGGAGTTACGAGCAGTACTTC.

This clonotype was detected a few times. The chain uses TRBV7-6 and TRBJ2-3; the match to TRBD1 covers 9 bases. Germline lookup yields CDR1 SGHVS and CDR2 FNYEAQ. The CDR3 spans 16 residues. The V and J ends lost 5 bases and 0 bases, in that order; junction bases with no gene match: 6. Here the CDR3 DNA reads TGTGCCAGCAGCGTGGGGACAGGGCCTAGCACAGATACGCAGTATTTT. Its translation: CASSVGTGPSTDTQYF.

The gene calls are TRBV28 and TRBJ2-3, with D perhaps TRBD2 (6 bases). Trimming left V 6 bases short and J 0 bases short, with 16 bases between. Germline values: CDR1 MDHEN, CDR2 SYDVKM. This CDR3 contains 16 residues. Here the CDR3 DNA reads TGTGCCAGCAGGTCTTGGGCCGGGACTAGCACAGATACGCAGTATTTT. Protein sequence: CASRSWAGTSTDTQYF.

This clonotype was seen more than once but under ten times. The gene calls are TRBV20-1 and TRBJ2-7; no clear D gene. This CDR3 region has 14 residues. Trimming cost V 6 bases and J 3 bases, with 18 bases left between them. CDR1 is DFQATT and CDR2 is SNEGSKA in the germline V gene (reference sequence). The CDR3 DNA is TGCAGTGCCACCGACGATAACCATGACTACGAGCAGTACTTC. It yields the protein CSATDDNHDYEQYF.

This clonotype was detected a few times. V usage is TRBV21-1 and J usage is TRBJ2-1; the table gives TRBD1 as D, unverified against the DNA. TRBV21-1 is tagged as a pseudogene. CDR3 length: 18 residues. The CDR3 loop reads CASSKARGTQAPYNEQFF. Written as DNA, the CDR3 is TGTGCCAGCAGCAAAGCTAGGGGAACGCAAGCCCCCTACAATGAGCAGTTCTTC.

This clonotype was counted a few times. The chain is built from TRBV25-1 and TRBJ2-1; D unclear. This CDR3 has 14 residues. The ends were cut back, 5 bases at V and 9 bases at J, with 17 bases in the middle. CDR1 and CDR2 from the germline V gene are MGHDK and SYGVNS. The CDR3 DNA reads as TGTGCCAGCAGTATTCTAGGGATGTACCCTGAGCAGTTCTTC. Protein: CASSILGMYPEQFF. Full variable domain (rest looked up from reference TRBV25-1 and TRBJ2-1): EADIYQTPRYLVIGTGKKITLECSQTMGHDKMYWYQQDPGMELHLIHYSYGVNSTEKGDLSSESTVSRIRTEHFPLTLESARPSHTSQYLCASSILGMYPEQFFGPGTRLTVL.

The CDR3 spells CASSGGTGPTYEQYF. CDR3 bases: TGCGCCAGCAGCGGGGGGACAGGCCCAACCTACGAGCAGTACTTC. The chain carries TRBV5-1 and TRBJ2-7; the match to TRBD1 covers 8 bases. The CDR3 runs 15 residues. Germline V lookup: CDR1 SGHRS, CDR2 YFSETQ. After removal of 4 bases from V and 2 bases from J, the junction contained 8 bases not matched to a gene.

This clonotype was counted between two and nine times. J is TRBJ1-2 and V is TRBV2; 9 bases line up with TRBD1. Germline CDR1 SNHLY, CDR2 FYNNEI. The CDR3 is 13 residues long. V was clipped by 4 bases and J by 6 bases; unmatched bases: 3. The DNA for the CDR3 is TGTGCCAGCAGTGGTACAGGGGGCGATGGCTACACCTTC. Protein sequence: CASSGTGGDGYTF.

This clonotype was detected a few times. J is TRBJ2-3 and V is TRBV20-1; tentatively, D is TRBD2 (5 bases). The V end lost 2 bases, the J end lost 0 bases, and 12 bases lay between the germline ends. The CDR3 consists of 15 residues. The germline CDR1 and CDR2 sequences are DFQATT and SNEGSKA (reference sequence). The CDR3 spells CSARRVALSTDTQYF. The CDR3 region has the DNA TGCAGTGCTAGAAGGGTAGCGCTTAGCACAGATACGCAGTATTTT.

This clonotype was recorded a few times. The rearrangement uses TRBV4-2 and TRBJ2-7, with unresolved D. This CDR3 has 15 residues. Germline CDR1 reads LGHNA; CDR2 reads YNFKEQ. V was cut by 0 bases and J by 3 bases, with 12 bases left in between. For the CDR3, the DNA is TGTGCCAGCAGCCAAGAACTGGCCCTTTACTACGAGCAGTACTTC. Translating it yields CASSQELALYYEQYF.

In this sample, this clonotype turned up a few times. The chain recombines TRBV7-9 with TRBJ2-4; D ambiguous. The CDR3 totals 13 residues. The ends were cut back, 8 bases at V and 5 bases at J, with 13 bases in the middle. Germline assignment: CDR1 SEHNR and CDR2 FQNEAQ (reference sequence). CDR3 sequence (DNA): TGTGCCAGCTCCCTGGGTCTCCAAAACATTCAGTACTTC. Its translation is CASSLGLQNIQYF.

This chain links TRBV4-1 with TRBJ2-5; maybe TRBD2 (6 bases). V lost 2 bases and J 4 bases, leaving 14 bases between the germline ends. The germline CDR1 and CDR2 sequences are MGHRA and YSYEKL. The CDR3 sequence is 15 residues long. Here the CDR3 DNA reads TGCGCCAGCAGCCAACCCCGAGGAGGGCCAGAGACCCAGTACTTC. It codes for CASSQPRGGPETQYF.

The sample holds many counts of this clonotype. This chain links TRBV4-1 with TRBJ2-7; 7 bases agree with TRBD1. Germline lookup yields CDR1 MGHRA and CDR2 YSYEKL. CDR3 length: 13 amino acids. V was pared by 6 bases and J by 2 bases, with 4 bases of the junction left unmatched. The CDR3 bases are TGCGCCAGCAGTCCGGACAGGACCTACGAGCAGTACTTC. This codes for CASSPDRTYEQYF.

The J gene is TRBJ2-1, the V gene TRBV7-9; D not certain. The V gene's germline CDR1 is SEHNR and CDR2 FQNEAQ (reference sequence). Deletions cut 0 bases from V and 7 bases from J, with 10 bases between. The CDR3 covers 14 residues. The CDR3 loop is CASSLAGLSNEQFF. CDR3 DNA sequence: TGTGCCAGCAGCTTAGCCGGTCTATCGAATGAGCAGTTCTTC.

V is TRBV5-1 and J is TRBJ2-1; D is uncertain. Per the germline V gene, CDR1 is SGHRS and CDR2 is YFSETQ. The CDR3 extends over 16 amino acids. V was cut by 1 base and J by 3 bases, with 14 bases left in between. The CDR3 is CASSLRASSLYNEQFF. The CDR3 DNA reads TGCGCCAGCAGCTTGCGAGCGTCCTCCCTCTACAATGAGCAGTTCTTC.

The chain is built from TRBV29-1 and TRBJ2-1; 12 positions match TRBD2. The CDR3 runs to 15 residues. Unmatched junction bases numbered 8, after V lost 3 bases and J lost 8 bases. The V gene's germline CDR1 is SQVTM and CDR2 ANQGSEA. The CDR3 is CSVDPTSGRRYEQFF. CDR3 sequence (DNA): TGCAGCGTTGACCCTACTAGCGGGAGGAGGTATGAGCAGTTCTTC.

The rearrangement uses TRBV20-1 and TRBJ2-1; D may be TRBD1 or TRBD2 (5 bases each). Trimming cost V 4 bases and J 3 bases, with 13 bases left between them. The germline V gene has CDR1 DFQATT and CDR2 SNEGSKA (reference sequence). The CDR3 spans 14 residues. CDR3: CSATGTPGYNEQFF. CDR3 DNA: TGCAGTGCTACCGGGACCCCCGGCTACAATGAGCAGTTCTTC.

This clonotype was detected only once. CDR3 in DNA: TGTGCCAGCAGCGTCGGGACAGAACAAGAAAAACTGTTTTTT. Residues: CASSVGTEQEKLFF. The rearrangement links TRBV2 to TRBJ1-4; 7 positions match TRBD1. The germline gives CDR1 SNHLY, CDR2 FYNNEI. Trimming at V came to 6 bases and at J to 8 bases, leaving 9 bases not matched to a gene. This CDR3 has 14 residues. Supplemented by reference TRBV2 and TRBJ1-4, the full variable domain reads EPEVTQTPSHQVTQMGQEVILRCVPISNHLYFYWYRQILGQKVEFLVSFYNNEISEKSEIFDDQFSVERPDGSNFTLKIRSTKLEDSAMYFCASSVGTEQEKLFFGSGTQLSVL.

This clonotype was counted once. The chain carries TRBV27 and TRBJ2-7; 7 positions match TRBD2. This CDR3 contains 14 residues. J gave up 3 bases and V 5 bases, and 7 bases lay outside the gene matches. Germline CDR1 reads MNHEY; CDR2 reads SMNVEV (reference sequence). The CDR3, as DNA: TGTGCCAGCAGTCGAAGACTAGCTTTCTACGAGCAGTACTTC. It codes for CASSRRLAFYEQYF.